Sequencing of this TCR beta chain was carried out in a study of sequential checkpoint blockade in melanoma. Whole-study context: First-line arms were nivolumab then ipilimumab, or the reverse, randomized 1:1. Matched biopsies came pretreatment and at week 13 for some 22 patients. Findings and limits, study-wide: Clinical benefit was about 30 times likelier when tumor T-cell fraction and clonality increased.

The treatment is: randomized to nivolumab then ipilimumab (arm A) or the reverse (arm B). Libraries were prepared by immunoSEQ multiplex PCR; TCRdb keeps only in-frame clonotypes and omits some of them. This table has fewer than 20,000 clones, more than 25% appearing once. V gave up 6 bases and J gave up 6 bases; unmatched junction bases: 12. The length of the CDR3 is 16 residues. Germline values: CDR1 MDHEN, CDR2 SYDVKM. This clone was observed a handful of times. Its antigen remains unidentified. The rearrangement links TRBV28 to TRBJ1-5, with 9 bases lining up with TRBD1. The TCR comes from a human donor with melanoma. The sequencing here drew on tumor tissue (inferred from file names), taken from a patient given nivolumab and ipilimumab in sequence. In DNA form, the CDR3 reads TGTGCCAGCAGCCCCGTGGGGACAGGGTTAAGTCAGCCCCAGCATTTT. It codes for CASSPVGTGLSQPQHF.